This T cell receptor (beta chain) was captured by sequencing in a study of blood T cell repertoires in COVID-19. Looking at the study overall: Sources were T cells, B-cell-depleted T cells, or PBMCs; the material itself was cDNA or gDNA.

The CDR3 extends over 13 amino acids. The V end was cut by 4 bases, the J end by 0 bases, with 5 bases between. Germline CDR1 is MRHNA and CDR2 is SNTAGT. Clones were read by immunoSEQ multiplex PCR, and TCRdb kept only the in-frame ones, dropping some. The sample contains 48,000 or so clones, approximately 87% of which appear only once. This TCR came from a woman in her fifties or sixties with acute or convalescent COVID-19. The rearrangement joins TRBV6-4 to TRBJ2-3; D is unclear. What was sequenced was peripheral blood. The CDR3 is CASSVSSTDTQYF. The CDR3 DNA follows: TGTGCCAGCAGTGTATCTAGCACAGATACGCAGTATTTT.